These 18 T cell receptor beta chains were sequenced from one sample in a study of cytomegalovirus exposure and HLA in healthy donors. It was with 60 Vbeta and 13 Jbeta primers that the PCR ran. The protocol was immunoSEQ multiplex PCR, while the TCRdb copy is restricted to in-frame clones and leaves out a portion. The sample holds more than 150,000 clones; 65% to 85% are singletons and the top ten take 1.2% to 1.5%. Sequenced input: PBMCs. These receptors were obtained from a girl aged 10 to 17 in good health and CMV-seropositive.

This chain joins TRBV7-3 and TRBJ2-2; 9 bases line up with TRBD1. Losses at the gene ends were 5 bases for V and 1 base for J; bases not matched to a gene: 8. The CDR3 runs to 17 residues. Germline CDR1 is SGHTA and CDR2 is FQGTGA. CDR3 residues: CASSLHPGQGNTGELFF. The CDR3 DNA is TGTGCCAGCAGCCTCCACCCGGGACAGGGGAACACCGGGGAGCTGTTTTTT.

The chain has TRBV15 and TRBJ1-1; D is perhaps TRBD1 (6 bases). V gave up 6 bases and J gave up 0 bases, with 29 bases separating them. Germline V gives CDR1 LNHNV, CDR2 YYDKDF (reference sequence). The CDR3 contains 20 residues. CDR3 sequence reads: CATSPTLDLKGWGLNTEAFF. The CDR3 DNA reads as TGTGCCACCAGTCCTACCCTTGACCTAAAAGGGTGGGGGCTGAACACTGAAGCTTTCTTT.

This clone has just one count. The CDR3 coding sequence is TGTGCCAGCAGTCCAGGGAGGGGGGAGCTGTTTTTT. This codes for CASSPGRGELFF. This chain uses TRBV25-1 with TRBJ2-2; D might be TRBD2 (6 bases). This CDR3 is built from 12 residues. With 5 bases removed from V and 8 bases from J, the gap between germline ends came to 9 bases. Germline loops: CDR1 MGHDK, CDR2 SYGVNS.

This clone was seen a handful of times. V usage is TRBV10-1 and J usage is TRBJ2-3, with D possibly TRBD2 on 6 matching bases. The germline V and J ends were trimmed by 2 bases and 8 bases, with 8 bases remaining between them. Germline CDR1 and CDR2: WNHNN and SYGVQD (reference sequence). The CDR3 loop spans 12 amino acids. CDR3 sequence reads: CASSEPGGTQYF. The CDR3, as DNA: TGCGCCAGCAGTGAGCCCGGGGGTACGCAGTATTTT.

The CDR3 DNA is TGTGCCAGCAGTCCCGGTGTAAGGGGTGGGGAGACCCAGTACTTC. It encodes CASSPGVRGGETQYF. V usage is TRBV25-1 and J usage is TRBJ2-5; maybe TRBD1 (5 bases). The V end lost 5 bases, the J end lost 5 bases, and 18 bases lay between the germline ends. This CDR3 comprises 15 residues. The germline gives CDR1 MGHDK, CDR2 SYGVNS.

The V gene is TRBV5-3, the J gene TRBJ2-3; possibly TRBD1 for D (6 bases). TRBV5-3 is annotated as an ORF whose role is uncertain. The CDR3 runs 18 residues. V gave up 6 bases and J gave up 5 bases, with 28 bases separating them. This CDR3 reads CARNRKVPGDGLGDTQYF. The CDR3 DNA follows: TGTGCCAGAAACCGGAAGGTGCCAGGGGACGGGTTAGGAGATACGCAGTATTTT.

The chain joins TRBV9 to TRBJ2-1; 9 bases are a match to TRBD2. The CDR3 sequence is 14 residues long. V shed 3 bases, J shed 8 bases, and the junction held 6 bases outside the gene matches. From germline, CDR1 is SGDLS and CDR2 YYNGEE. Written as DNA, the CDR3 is TGTGCCAGCAGCGGGTGGGCTAGCGGGGATGAGCAGTTCTTC. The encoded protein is CASSGWASGDEQFF.

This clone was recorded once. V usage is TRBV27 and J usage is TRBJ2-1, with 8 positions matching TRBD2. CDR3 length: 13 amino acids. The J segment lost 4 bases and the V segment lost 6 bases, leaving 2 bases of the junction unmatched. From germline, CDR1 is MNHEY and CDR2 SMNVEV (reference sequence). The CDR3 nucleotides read TGTGCCAGCAGACTAGCGGATTACAATGAGCAGTTCTTC. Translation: CASRLADYNEQFF.

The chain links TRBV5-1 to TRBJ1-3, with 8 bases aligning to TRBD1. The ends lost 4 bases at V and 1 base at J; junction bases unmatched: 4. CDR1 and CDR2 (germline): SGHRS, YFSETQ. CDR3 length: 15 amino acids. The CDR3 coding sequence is TGCGCCAGCAGCCCAGACAGGGGATCTGGAAACACCATATATTTT. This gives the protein CASSPDRGSGNTIYF.

CDR3 coding DNA: TGTGCCAGCAGCTTAGGTGGTGGGAGGACCAGCAATCAGCCCCAGCATTTT. It yields the protein CASSLGGGRTSNQPQHF. V gene TRBV7-9 combines with J gene TRBJ1-5; D remains unclear. V was clipped by 1 base and J by 1 base, with 14 bases between them. There are 17 residues in the CDR3. Per germline, CDR1 SEHNR and CDR2 FQNEAQ (reference sequence).

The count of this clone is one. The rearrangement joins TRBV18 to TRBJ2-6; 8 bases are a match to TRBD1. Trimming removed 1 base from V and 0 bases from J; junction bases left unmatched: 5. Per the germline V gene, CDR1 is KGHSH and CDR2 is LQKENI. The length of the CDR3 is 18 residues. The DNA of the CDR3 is TGTGCCAGCTCACCACGGACAGGGTCCTTCTCTGGGGCCAACGTCCTGACTTTC. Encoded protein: CASSPRTGSFSGANVLTF.

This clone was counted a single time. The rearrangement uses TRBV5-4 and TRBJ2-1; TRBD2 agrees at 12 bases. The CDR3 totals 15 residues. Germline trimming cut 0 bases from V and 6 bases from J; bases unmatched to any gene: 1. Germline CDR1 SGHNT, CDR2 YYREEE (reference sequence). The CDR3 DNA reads TGTGCCAGCAGCTTGGGACTAGCGGGAGTCAATGAGCAGTTCTTC. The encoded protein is CASSLGLAGVNEQFF.

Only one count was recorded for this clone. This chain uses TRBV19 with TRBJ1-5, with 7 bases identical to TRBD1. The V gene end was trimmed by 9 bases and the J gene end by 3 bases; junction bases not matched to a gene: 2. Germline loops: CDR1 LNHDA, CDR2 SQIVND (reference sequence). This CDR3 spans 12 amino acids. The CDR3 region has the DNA TGTGCCAGGACAGGGACCAATCAGCCCCAGCATTTT. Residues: CARTGTNQPQHF.

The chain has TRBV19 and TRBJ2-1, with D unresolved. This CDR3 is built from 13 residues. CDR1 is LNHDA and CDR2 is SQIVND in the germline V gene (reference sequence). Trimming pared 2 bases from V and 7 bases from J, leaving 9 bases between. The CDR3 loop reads CASSIRPGNEQFF. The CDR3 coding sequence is TGTGCCAGTAGTATAAGGCCCGGGAATGAGCAGTTCTTC.

The DNA of the CDR3 is TGCGCCAGCACCGGGGACAGGGCGACCGGGGAGCTGTTTTTT. It is translated as CASTGDRATGELFF. The V and J genes are TRBV5-1 and TRBJ2-2; 9 positions agree with TRBD1. With 6 bases clipped from V and 5 bases from J, the junction kept 5 bases outside the gene matches. Germline CDR1 and CDR2: SGHRS and YFSETQ. The CDR3 covers 14 residues.

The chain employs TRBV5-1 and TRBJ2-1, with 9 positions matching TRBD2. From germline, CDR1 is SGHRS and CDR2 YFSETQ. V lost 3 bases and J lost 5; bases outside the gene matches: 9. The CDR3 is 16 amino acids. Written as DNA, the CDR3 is TGCGCCAGCAGCTGGCGAGGTAGCGGGAGCAACAATGAGCAGTTCTTC. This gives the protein CASSWRGSGSNNEQFF.

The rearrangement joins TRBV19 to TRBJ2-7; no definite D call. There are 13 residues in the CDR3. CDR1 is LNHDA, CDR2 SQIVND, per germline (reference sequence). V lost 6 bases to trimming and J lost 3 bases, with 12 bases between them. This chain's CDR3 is CASSPDLGYEQYF. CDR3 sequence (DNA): TGTGCCAGTAGCCCCGATCTAGGCTACGAGCAGTACTTC.

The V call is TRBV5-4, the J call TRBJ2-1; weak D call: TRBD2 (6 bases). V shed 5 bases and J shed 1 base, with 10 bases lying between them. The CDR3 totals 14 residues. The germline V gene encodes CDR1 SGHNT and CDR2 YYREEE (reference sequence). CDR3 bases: TGTGCCAGCAGGGAGACTAGTTCCTACAATGAGCAGTTCTTC. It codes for CASRETSSYNEQFF.